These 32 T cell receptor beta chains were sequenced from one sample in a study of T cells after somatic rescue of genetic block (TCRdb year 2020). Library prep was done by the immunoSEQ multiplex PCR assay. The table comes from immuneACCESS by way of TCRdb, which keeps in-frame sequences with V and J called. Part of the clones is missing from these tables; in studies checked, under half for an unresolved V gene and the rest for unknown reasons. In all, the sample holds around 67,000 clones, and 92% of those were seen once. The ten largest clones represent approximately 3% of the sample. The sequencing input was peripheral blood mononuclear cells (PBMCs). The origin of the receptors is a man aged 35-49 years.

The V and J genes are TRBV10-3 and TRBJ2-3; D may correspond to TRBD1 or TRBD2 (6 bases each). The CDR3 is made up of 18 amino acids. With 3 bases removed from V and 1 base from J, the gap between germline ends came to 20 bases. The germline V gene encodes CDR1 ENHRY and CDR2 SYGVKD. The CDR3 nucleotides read TGTGCCATCAGTGAAGCAGGTGGGGGGCTAGTTGGCACAGATACGCAGTATTTT. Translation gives CAISEAGGGLVGTDTQYF.

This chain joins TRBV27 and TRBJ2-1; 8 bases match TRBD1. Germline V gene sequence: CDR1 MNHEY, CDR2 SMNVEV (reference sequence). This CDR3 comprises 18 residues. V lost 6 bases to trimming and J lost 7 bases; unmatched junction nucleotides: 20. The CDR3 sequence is CASREGDRGGRALNEQFF. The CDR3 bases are TGTGCCAGCAGGGAAGGAGACAGGGGCGGTCGGGCCCTAAATGAGCAGTTCTTC.

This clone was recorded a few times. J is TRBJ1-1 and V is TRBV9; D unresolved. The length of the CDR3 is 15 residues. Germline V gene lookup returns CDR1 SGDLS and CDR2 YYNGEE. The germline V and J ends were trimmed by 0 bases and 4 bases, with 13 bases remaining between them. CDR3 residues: CASSVEPTTSTEAFF. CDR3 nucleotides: TGTGCCAGCAGCGTAGAACCAACAACGAGCACTGAAGCTTTCTTT.

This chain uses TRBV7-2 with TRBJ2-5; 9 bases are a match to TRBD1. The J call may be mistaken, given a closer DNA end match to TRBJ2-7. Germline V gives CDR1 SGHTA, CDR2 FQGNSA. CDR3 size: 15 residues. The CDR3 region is CASSPGAGQGLEQYF. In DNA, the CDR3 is TGTGCCAGCAGCCCAGGAGCGGGACAGGGACTCGAGCAGTACTTC.

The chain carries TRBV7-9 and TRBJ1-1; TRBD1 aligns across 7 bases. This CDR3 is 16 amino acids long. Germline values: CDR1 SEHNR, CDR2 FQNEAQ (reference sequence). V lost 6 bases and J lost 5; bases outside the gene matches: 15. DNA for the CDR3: TGTGCCAGCAGGGCTGCGCCCGGACAGGAGGGGACTGAAGCTTTCTTT. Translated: CASRAAPGQEGTEAFF. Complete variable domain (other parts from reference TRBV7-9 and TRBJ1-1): DTGVSQNPRHKITKRGQNVTFRCDPISEHNRLYWYRQTLGQGPEFLTYFQNEAQLEKSRLLSDRFSAERPKGSFSTLEIQRTEQGDSAMYLCASRAAPGQEGTEAFFGQGTRLTVV.

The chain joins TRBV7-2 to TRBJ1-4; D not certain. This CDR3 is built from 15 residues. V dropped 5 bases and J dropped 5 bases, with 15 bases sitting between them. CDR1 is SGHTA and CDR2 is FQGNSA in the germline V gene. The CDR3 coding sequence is TGTGCCAGCAGCCCCCTTAGGCAGTTGAATGAAAAACTGTTTTTT. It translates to CASSPLRQLNEKLFF.

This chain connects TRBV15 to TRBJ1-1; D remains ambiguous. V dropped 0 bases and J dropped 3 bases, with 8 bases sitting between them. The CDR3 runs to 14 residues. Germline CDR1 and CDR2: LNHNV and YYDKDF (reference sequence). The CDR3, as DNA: TGTGCCACCAGCAGAGATTCCGATGACACTGAAGCTTTCTTT. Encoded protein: CATSRDSDDTEAFF.

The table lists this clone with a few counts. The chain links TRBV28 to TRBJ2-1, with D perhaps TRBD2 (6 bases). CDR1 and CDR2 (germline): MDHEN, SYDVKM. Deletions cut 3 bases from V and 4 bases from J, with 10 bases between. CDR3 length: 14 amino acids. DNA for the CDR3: TGTGCCAGCAGTTTCGCCGGGAGTTACAATGAGCAGTTCTTC. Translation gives CASSFAGSYNEQFF.

The CDR3 spells CASSPQGPAGLSTDTQYF. The CDR3 DNA sequence: TGTGCCAGCAGCCCCCAAGGGCCAGCGGGATTGAGCACAGATACGCAGTATTTT. The rearrangement uses TRBV13 and TRBJ2-3; 7 bases align to TRBD2. Germline V gene lookup returns CDR1 PRHDT and CDR2 FYEKMQ (reference sequence). CDR3 length: 18 residues. Trimming cost V 5 bases and J 0 bases; bases outside gene matches: 14.

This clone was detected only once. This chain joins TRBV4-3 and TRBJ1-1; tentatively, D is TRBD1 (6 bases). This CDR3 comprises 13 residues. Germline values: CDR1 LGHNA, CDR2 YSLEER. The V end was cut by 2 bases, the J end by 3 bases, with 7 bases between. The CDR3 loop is CASSQTGHTEAFF. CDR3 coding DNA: TGCGCCAGCAGCCAAACAGGGCACACTGAAGCTTTCTTT.

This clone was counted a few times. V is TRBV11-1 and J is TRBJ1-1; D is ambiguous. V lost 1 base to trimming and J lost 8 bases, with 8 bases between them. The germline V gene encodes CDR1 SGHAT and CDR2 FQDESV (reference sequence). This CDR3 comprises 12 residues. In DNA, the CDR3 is TGTGCCAGCAGCTTAGGCCATTTCGAAGCTTTCTTT. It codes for CASSLGHFEAFF.

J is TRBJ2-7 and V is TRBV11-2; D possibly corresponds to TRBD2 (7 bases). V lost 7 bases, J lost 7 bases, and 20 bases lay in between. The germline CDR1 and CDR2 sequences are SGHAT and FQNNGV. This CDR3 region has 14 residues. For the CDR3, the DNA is TGTGCCAGCAACGGACCGGGGGGCGGAGGGGAGCAGTACTTC. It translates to CASNGPGGGGEQYF.

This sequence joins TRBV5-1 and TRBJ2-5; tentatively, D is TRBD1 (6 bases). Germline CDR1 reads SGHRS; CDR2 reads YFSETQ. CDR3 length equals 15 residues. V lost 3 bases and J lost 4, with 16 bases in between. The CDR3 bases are TGCGCCAGCAGCTCATCCAACAGGGCAACAGAGACCCAGTACTTC. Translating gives CASSSSNRATETQYF.

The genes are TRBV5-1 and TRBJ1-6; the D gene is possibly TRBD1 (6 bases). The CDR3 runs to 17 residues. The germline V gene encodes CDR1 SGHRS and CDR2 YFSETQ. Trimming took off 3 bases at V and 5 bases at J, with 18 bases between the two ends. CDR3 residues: CASSSKPTGANNSPLHF. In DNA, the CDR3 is TGCGCCAGCAGCTCCAAACCGACAGGAGCTAATAATTCACCCCTCCACTTT.

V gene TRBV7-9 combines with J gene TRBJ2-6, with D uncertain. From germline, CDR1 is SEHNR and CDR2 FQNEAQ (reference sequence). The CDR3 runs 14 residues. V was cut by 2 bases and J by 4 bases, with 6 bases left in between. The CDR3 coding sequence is TGTGCCAGCAGCTTAAATCCCGGGGCCAACGTCCTGACTTTC. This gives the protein CASSLNPGANVLTF.

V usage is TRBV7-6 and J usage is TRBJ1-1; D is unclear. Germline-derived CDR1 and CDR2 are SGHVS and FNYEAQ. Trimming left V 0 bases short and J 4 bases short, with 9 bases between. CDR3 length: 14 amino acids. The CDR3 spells CASSLASRSTEAFF. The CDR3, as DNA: TGTGCCAGCAGCTTAGCCTCAAGGAGCACTGAAGCTTTCTTT.

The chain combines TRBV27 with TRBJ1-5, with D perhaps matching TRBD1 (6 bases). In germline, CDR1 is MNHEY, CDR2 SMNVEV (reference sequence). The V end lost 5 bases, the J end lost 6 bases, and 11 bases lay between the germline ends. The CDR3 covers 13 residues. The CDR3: CASSQAGAQPQHF. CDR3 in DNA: TGTGCCAGCAGTCAAGCGGGGGCTCAGCCCCAGCATTTT.

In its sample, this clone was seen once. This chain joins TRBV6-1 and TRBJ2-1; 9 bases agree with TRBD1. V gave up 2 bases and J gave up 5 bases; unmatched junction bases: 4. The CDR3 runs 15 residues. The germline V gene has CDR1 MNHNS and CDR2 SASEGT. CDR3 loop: CASSEIGTGHNEQFF. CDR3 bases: TGTGCCAGCAGTGAAATCGGGACAGGGCACAATGAGCAGTTCTTC.

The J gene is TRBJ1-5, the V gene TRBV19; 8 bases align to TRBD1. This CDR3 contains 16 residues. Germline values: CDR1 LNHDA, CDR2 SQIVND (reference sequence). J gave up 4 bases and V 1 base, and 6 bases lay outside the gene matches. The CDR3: CASSIVGTGRNQPQHF. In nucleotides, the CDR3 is TGTGCCAGTAGTATAGTCGGGACAGGCAGAAATCAGCCCCAGCATTTT.

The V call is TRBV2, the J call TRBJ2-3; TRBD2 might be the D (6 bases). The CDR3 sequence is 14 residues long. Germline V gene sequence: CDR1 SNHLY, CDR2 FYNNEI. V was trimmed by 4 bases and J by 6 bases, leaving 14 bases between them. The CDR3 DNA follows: TGTGCCAGCAGTGGTGACGGGGCGGGGGATACGCAGTATTTT. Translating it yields CASSGDGAGDTQYF.

This CDR3 is CASSHLPRAARGKLFF. Written as DNA, the CDR3 is TGTGCCAGCAGCCACCTACCTCGGGCCGCGCGGGGAAAACTGTTTTTT. This chain uses TRBV5-4 with TRBJ1-4, with no clear D. The germline gives CDR1 SGHNT, CDR2 YYREEE (reference sequence). The CDR3 totals 16 residues. Trimming took 4 bases from V and 10 from J, leaving 23 bases between them.

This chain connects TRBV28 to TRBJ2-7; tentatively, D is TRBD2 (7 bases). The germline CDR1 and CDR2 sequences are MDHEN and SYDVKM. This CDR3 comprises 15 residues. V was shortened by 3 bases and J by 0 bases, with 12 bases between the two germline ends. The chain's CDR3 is CASSFRGASSYEQYF. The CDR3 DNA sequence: TGTGCCAGCAGTTTCCGGGGGGCTAGCTCCTACGAGCAGTACTTC.

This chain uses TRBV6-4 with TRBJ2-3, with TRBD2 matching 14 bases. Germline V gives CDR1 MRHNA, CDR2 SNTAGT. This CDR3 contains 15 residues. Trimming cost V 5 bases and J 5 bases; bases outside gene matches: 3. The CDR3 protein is CASSSTSGGGDTQYF. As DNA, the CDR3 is TGTGCCAGCAGTTCGACTAGCGGGGGGGGAGATACGCAGTATTTT.

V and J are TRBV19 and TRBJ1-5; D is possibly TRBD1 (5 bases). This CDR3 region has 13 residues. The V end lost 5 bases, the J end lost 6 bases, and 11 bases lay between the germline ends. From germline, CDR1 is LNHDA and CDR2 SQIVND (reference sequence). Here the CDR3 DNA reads TGTGCCAGTAGTCAGCAGGGCGGTCAGCCCCAGCATTTT. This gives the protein CASSQQGGQPQHF.

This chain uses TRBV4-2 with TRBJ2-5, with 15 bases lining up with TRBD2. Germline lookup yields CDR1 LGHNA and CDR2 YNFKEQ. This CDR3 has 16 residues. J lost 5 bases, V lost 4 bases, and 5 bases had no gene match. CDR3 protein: CASSPGTSGGWETQYF. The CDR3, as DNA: TGTGCCAGCAGCCCGGGGACTAGCGGGGGGTGGGAGACCCAGTACTTC.

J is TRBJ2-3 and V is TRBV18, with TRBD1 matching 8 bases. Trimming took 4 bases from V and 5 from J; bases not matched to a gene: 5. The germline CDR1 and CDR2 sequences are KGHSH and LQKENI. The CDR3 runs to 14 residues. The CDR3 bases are TGTGCCAGCTCACTTCGGACAGGGAGAGATACGCAGTATTTT. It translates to CASSLRTGRDTQYF. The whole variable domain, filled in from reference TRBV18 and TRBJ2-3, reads NAGVMQNPRHLVRRRGQEARLRCSPMKGHSHVYWYRQLPEEGLKFMVYLQKENIIDESGMPKERFSAEFPKEGPSILRIQQVVRGDSAAYFCASSLRTGRDTQYFGPGTRLTVL.

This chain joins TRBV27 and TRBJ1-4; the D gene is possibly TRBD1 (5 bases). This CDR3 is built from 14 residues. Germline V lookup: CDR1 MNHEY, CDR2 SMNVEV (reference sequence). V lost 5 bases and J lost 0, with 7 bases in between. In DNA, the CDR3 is TGTGCCAGCAGTAGGGACGCAACTAATGAAAAACTGTTTTTT. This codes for CASSRDATNEKLFF. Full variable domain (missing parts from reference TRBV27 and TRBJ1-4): EAQVTQNPRYLITVTGKKLTVTCSQNMNHEYMSWYRQDPGLGLRQIYYSMNVEVTDKGDVPEGYKVSRKEKRNFPLILESPSPNQTSLYFCASSRDATNEKLFFGSGTQLSVL.

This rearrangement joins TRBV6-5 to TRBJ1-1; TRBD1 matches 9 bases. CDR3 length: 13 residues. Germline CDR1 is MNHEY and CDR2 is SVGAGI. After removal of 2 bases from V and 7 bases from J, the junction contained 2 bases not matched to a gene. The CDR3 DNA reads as TGTGCCAGCAGTTACGGGGACAGGGTTGAAGCTTTCTTT. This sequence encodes CASSYGDRVEAFF.

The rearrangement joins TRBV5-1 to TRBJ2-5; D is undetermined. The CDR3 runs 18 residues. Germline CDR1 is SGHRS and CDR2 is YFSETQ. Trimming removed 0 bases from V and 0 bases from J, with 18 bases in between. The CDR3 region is CASSLAGWAFGNQETQYF. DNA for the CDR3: TGCGCCAGCAGCTTGGCCGGTTGGGCGTTTGGAAACCAAGAGACCCAGTACTTC. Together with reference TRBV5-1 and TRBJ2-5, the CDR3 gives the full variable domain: KAGVTQTPRYLIKTRGQQVTLSCSPISGHRSVSWYQQTPGQGLQFLFEYFSETQRNKGNFPGRFSGRQFSNSRSEMNVSTLELGDSALYLCASSLAGWAFGNQETQYFGPGTRLLVL.

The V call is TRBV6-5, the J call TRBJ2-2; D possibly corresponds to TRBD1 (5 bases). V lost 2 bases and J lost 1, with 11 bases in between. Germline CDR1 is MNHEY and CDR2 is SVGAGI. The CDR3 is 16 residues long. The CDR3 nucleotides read TGTGCCAGCAGTTACACCCAGGGCGTGAACACCGGGGAGCTGTTTTTT. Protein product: CASSYTQGVNTGELFF.

The CDR3 region has the DNA TGTGCCAGCAGCTCCTACACAGATACGCAGTATTTT. It encodes CASSSYTDTQYF. The V and J genes are TRBV7-2 and TRBJ2-3; no clear D gene. Trimming removed 4 bases at V and 2 bases at J, with 4 bases between. The CDR3 covers 12 residues. Germline V gives CDR1 SGHTA, CDR2 FQGNSA. The complete variable domain, with remaining parts taken from reference TRBV7-2 and TRBJ2-3, reads GAGVSQSPSNKVTEKGKDVELRCDPISGHTALYWYRQSLGQGLEFLIYFQGNSAPDKSGLPSDRFSAERTGGSVSTLTIQRTQQEDSAVYLCASSSYTDTQYFGPGTRLTVL.

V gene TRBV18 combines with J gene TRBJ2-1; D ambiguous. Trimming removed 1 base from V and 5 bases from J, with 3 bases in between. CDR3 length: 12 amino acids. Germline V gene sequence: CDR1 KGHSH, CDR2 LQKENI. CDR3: CASSPQNNEQFF. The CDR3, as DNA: TGTGCCAGCTCACCACAGAACAATGAGCAGTTCTTC.